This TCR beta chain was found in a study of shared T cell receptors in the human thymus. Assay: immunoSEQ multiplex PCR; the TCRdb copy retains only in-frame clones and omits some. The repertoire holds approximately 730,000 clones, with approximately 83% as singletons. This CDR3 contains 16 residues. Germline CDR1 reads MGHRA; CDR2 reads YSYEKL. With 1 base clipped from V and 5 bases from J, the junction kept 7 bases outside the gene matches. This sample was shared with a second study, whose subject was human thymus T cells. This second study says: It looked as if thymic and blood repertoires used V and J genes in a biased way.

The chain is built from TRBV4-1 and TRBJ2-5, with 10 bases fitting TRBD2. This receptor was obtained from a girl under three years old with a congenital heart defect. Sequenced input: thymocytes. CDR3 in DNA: TGCGCCAGCAGCCAAGTAAGCGGGGGGGCCTCGGAGACCCAGTACTTC. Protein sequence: CASSQVSGGASETQYF.